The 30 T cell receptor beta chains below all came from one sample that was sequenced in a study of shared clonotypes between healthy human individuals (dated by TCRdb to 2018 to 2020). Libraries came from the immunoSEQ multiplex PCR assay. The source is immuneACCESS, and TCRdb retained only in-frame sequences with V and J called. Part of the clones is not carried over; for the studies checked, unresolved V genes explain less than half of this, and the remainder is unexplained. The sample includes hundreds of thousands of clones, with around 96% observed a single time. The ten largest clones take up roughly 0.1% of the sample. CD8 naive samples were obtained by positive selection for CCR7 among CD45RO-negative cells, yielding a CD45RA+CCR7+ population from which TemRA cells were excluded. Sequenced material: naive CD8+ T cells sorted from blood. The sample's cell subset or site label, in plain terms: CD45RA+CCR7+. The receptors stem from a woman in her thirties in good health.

CDR3 sequence (DNA): TGTGCCAGCAGCGTAGCTCAACTAGCGGGAGTTGGAACCGGGGAGCTGTTTTTT. Translated, it gives CASSVAQLAGVGTGELFF. This sequence joins TRBV9 and TRBJ2-2, with 11 bases matching TRBD2. Germline loops: CDR1 SGDLS, CDR2 YYNGEE. V trimming: 0 bases; J trimming: 5 bases; junction bases outside the gene matches: 9. The CDR3 is 18 amino acids.

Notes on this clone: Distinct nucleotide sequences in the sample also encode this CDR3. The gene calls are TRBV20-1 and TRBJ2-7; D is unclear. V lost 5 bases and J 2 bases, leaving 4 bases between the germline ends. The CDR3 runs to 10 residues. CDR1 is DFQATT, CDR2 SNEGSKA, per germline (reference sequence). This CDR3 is CSAAPYEQYF. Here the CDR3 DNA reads TGCAGTGCTGCCCCCTACGAGCAGTACTTC.

The CDR3 sequence is CASSLKVQGPPGEQYF. For the CDR3, the DNA is TGTGCCAGCAGTTTAAAGGTCCAGGGGCCCCCCGGGGAGCAGTACTTC. The chain recombines TRBV28 with TRBJ2-7; TRBD1 might be the D (6 bases). Germline CDR1 reads MDHEN; CDR2 reads SYDVKM. The CDR3 has 16 residues. The V and J ends lost 2 bases and 7 bases respectively, with 21 bases between them.

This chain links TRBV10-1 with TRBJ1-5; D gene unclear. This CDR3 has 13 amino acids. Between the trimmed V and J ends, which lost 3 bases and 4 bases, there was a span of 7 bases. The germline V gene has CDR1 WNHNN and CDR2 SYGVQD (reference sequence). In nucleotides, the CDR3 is TGCGCCAGCAGTGACTTCGGGAATCAGCCCCAGCATTTT. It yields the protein CASSDFGNQPQHF.

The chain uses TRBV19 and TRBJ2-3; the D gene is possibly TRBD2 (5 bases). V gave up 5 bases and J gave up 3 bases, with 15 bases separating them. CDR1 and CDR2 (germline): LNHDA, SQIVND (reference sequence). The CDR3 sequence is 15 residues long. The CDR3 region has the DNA TGTGCCAGTAGTGTCTTCGGGGTCGGGACAGATACGCAGTATTTT. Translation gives CASSVFGVGTDTQYF.

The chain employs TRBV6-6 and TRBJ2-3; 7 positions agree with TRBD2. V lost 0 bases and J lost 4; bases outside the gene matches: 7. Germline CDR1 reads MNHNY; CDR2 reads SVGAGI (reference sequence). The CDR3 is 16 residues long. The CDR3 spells CASSYSAGALSDTQYF. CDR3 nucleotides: TGTGCCAGCAGTTACTCGGCGGGAGCACTCTCAGATACGCAGTATTTT.

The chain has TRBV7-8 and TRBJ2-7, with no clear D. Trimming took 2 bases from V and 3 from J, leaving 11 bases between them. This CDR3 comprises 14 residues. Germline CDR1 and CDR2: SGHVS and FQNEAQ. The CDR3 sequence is CASSLRFSLYEQYF. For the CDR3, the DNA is TGTGCCAGCAGCTTAAGGTTTAGTCTCTACGAGCAGTACTTC.

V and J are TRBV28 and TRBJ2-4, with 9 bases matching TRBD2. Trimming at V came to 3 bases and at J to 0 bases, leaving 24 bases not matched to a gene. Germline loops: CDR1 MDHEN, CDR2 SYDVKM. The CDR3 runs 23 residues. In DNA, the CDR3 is TGTGCCAGCAGTTTTATCCAGCAAAAAAGCGGGAGGTCCCTTTTATTAGCCAAAAACATTCAGTACTTC. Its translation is CASSFIQQKSGRSLLLAKNIQYF. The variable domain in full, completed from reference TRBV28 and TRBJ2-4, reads DVKVTQSSRYLVKRTGEKVFLECVQDMDHENMFWYRQDPGLGLRLIYFSYDVKMKEKGDIPEGYSVSREKKERFSLILESASTNQTSMYLCASSFIQQKSGRSLLLAKNIQYFGAGTRLSVL.

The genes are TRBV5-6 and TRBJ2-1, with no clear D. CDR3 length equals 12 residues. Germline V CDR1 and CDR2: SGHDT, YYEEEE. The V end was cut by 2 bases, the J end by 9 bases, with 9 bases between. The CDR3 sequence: CASSFLPSEQFF. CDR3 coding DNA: TGTGCCAGCAGCTTTCTCCCGAGTGAGCAGTTCTTC.

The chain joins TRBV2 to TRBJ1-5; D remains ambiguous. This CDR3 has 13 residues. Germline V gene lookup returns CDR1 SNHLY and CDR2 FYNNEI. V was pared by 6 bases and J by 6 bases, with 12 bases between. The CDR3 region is CASSVAALQPQHF. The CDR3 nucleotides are TGTGCCAGCAGCGTGGCCGCTCTTCAGCCCCAGCATTTT.

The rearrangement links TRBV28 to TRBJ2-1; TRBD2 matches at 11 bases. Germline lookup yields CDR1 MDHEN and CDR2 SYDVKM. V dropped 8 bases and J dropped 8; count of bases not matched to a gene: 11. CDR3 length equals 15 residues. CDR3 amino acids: CASLDLTSGIDEQFF. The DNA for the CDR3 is TGTGCCAGCCTAGACCTGACTAGCGGGATTGATGAGCAGTTCTTC.

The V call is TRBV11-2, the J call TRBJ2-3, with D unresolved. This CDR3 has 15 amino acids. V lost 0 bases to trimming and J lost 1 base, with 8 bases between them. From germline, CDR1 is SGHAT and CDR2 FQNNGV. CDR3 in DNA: TGTGCCAGCAGCTTAGATTGGGCAGGCACAGATACGCAGTATTTT. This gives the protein CASSLDWAGTDTQYF.

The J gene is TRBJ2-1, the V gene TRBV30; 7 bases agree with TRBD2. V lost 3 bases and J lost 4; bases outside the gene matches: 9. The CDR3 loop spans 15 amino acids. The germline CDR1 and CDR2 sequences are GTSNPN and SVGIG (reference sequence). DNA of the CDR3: TGTGCCTGGAGCGCCGAGCGGGACTCTTACAATGAGCAGTTCTTC. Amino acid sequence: CAWSAERDSYNEQFF. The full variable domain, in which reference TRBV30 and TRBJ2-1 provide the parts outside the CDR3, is SQTIHQWPATLVQPVGSPLSLECTVEGTSNPNLYWYRQAAGRGLQLLFYSVGIGQISSEVPQNLSASRPQDRQFILSSKKLLLSDSGFYLCAWSAERDSYNEQFFGPGTRLTVL.

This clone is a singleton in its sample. The CDR3 DNA is TGTGCCAGCAGCTTGGGGAGCCGCAGGGGGTTCGTAAGCACCGGGGAGCTGTTTTTT. As protein: CASSLGSRRGFVSTGELFF. This chain uses TRBV5-6 with TRBJ2-2, with 7 bases lining up with TRBD1. Trimming at V came to 0 bases and at J to 4 bases, leaving 15 bases not matched to a gene. Per germline, CDR1 SGHDT and CDR2 YYEEEE. The CDR3 contains 19 residues. Variable domain in full (rest from reference TRBV5-6 and TRBJ2-2): DAGVTQSPTHLIKTRGQQVTLRCSPKSGHDTVSWYQQALGQGPQFIFQYYEEEERQRGNFPDRFSGHQFPNYSSELNVNALLLGDSALYLCASSLGSRRGFVSTGELFFGEGSRLTVL.

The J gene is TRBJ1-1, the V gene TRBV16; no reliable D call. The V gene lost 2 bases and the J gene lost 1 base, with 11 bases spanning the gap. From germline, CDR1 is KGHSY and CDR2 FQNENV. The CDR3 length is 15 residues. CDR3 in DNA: TGTGCCAGCAGCCAAACCGCGGGAAGGAACACTGAAGCTTTCTTT. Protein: CASSQTAGRNTEAFF.

CDR3 region: CASSLDTGSYEQYF. As DNA, the CDR3 is TGCGCCAGCAGCTTGGATACAGGTTCCTACGAGCAGTACTTC. V usage is TRBV5-1 and J usage is TRBJ2-7; the D gene is possibly TRBD1 (5 bases). Germline V gives CDR1 SGHRS, CDR2 YFSETQ. This CDR3 region has 14 residues. V was cut by 0 bases and J by 1 base, with 8 bases left in between.

CDR3 in amino acids: CASSFTTSGHNEQFF. CDR3 DNA: TGTGCCAGCAGCTTTACGACTAGCGGCCACAATGAGCAGTTCTTC. V usage is TRBV5-6 and J usage is TRBJ2-1; 9 nucleotides match TRBD2. The CDR3 loop spans 15 amino acids. The V gene end was trimmed by 2 bases and the J gene end by 5 bases; junction bases not matched to a gene: 5. Germline CDR1 reads SGHDT; CDR2 reads YYEEEE.

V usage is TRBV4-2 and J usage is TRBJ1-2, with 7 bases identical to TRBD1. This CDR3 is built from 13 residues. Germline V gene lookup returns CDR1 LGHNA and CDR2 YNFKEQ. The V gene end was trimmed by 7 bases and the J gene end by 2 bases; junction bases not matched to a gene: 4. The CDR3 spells CASKPGGNYGYTF. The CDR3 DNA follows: TGTGCCAGCAAGCCAGGGGGGAACTATGGCTACACCTTC.

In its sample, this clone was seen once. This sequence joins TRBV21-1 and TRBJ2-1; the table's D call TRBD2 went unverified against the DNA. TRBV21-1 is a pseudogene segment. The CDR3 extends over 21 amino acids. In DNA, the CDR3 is TGTGCCAGCAGCCCTGCCCCTGAGGGACTAGCGGGAGAAGGGGACACCGATGAGCAGTTCTTC. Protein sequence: CASSPAPEGLAGEGDTDEQFF.

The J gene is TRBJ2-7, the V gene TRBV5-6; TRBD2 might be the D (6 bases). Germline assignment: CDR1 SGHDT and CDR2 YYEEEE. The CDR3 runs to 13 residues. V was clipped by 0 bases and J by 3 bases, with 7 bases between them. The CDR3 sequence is CASSLVEGYEQYF. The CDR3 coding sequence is TGTGCCAGCAGCTTGGTGGAGGGCTACGAGCAGTACTTC.

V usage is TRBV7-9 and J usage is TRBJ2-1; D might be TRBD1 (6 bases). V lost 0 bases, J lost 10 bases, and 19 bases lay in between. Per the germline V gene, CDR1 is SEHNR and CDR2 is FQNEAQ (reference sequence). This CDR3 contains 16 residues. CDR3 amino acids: CASSLAPGTLEREQFF. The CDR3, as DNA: TGTGCCAGCAGCTTAGCACCCGGGACACTGGAGCGCGAGCAGTTCTTC.

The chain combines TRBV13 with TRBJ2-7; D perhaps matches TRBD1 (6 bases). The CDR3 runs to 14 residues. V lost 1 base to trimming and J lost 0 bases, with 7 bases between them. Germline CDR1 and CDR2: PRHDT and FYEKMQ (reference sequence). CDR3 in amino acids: CASSLVDSSYEQYF. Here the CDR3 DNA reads TGTGCCAGCAGCTTAGTGGACAGCTCCTACGAGCAGTACTTC.

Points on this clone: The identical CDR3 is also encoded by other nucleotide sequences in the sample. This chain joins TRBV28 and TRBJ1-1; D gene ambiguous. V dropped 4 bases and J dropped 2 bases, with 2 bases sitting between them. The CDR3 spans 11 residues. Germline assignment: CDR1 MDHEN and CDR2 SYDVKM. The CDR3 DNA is TGTGCCAGCAGTTCTAACACTGAAGCTTTCTTT. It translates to CASSSNTEAFF.

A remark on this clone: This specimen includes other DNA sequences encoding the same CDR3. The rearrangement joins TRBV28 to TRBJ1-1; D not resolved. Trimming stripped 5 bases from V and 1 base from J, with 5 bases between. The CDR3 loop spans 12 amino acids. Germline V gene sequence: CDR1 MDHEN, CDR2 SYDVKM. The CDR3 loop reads CASSLGNTEAFF. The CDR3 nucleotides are TGTGCCAGCAGTCTCGGGAACACTGAAGCTTTCTTT.

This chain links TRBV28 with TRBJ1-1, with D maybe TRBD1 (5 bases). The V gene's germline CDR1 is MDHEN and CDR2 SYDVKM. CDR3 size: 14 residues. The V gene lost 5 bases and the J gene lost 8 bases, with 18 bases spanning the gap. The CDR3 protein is CASSLVGVRNEAFF. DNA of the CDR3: TGTGCCAGCAGTCTTGTAGGGGTGAGGAACGAAGCTTTCTTT.

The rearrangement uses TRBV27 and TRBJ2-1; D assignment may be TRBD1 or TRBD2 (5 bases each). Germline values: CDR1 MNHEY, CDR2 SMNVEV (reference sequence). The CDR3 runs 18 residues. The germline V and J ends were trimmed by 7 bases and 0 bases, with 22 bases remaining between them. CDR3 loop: CASNNLGASGPSYNEQFF. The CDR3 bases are TGTGCCAGCAACAATTTAGGGGCCTCGGGACCCTCCTACAATGAGCAGTTCTTC.

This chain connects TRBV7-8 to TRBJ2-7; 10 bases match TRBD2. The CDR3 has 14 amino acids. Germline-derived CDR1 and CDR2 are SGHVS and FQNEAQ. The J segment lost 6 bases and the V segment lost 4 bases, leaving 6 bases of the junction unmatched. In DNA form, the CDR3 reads TGTGCCAGCAGCTCCCTAGCGGGAGCATCCGAGCAGTACTTC. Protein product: CASSSLAGASEQYF.

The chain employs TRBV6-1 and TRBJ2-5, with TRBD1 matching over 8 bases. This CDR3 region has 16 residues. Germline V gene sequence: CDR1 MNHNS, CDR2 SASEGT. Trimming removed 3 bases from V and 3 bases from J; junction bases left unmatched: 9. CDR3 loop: CASSDVGRTGKETQYF. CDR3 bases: TGTGCCAGCAGTGATGTGGGTAGGACAGGGAAAGAGACCCAGTACTTC.

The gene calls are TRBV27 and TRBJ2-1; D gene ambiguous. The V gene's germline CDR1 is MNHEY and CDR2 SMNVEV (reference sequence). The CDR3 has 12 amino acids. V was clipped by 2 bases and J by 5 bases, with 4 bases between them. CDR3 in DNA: TGTGCCAGCAGTTTAGCGGACAATGAGCAGTTCTTC. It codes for CASSLADNEQFF.

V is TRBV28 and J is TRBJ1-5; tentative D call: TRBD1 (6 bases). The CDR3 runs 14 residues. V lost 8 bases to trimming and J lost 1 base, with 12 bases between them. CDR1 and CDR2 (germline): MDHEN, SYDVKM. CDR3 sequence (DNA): TGTGCCAGCGCCCCAGGGGCGAGCAATCAGCCCCAGCATTTT. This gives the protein CASAPGASNQPQHF.